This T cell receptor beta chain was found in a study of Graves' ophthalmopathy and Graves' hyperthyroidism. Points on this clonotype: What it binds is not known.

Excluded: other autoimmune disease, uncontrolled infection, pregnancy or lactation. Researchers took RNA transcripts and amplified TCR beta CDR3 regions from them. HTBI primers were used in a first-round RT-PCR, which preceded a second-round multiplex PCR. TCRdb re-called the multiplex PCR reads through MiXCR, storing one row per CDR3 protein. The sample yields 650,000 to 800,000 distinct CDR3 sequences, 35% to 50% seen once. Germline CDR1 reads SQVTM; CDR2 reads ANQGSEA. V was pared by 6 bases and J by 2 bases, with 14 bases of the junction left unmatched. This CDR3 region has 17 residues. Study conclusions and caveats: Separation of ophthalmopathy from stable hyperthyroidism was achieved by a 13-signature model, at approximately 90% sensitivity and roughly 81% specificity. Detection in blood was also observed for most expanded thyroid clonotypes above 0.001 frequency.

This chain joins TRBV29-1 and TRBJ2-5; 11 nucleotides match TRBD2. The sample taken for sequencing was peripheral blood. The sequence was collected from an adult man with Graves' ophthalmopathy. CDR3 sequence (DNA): TGCAGCGTAGGAACTAGCGGGGGCCGCCACCCTCAAGAGACCCAGTACTTC. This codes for CSVGTSGGRHPQETQYF.